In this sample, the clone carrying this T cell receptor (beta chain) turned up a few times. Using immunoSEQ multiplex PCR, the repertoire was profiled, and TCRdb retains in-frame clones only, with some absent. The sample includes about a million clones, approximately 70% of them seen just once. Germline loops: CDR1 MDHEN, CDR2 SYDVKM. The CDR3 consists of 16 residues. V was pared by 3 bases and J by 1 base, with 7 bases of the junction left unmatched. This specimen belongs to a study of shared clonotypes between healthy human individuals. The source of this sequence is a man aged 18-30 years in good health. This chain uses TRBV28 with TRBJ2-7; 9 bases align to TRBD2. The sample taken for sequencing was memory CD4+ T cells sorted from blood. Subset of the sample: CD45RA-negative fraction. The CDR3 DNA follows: TGTGCCAGCAGTTTTAGCCTAGCGGGGCTGTCCTACGAGCAGTACTTC. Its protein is CASSFSLAGLSYEQYF.